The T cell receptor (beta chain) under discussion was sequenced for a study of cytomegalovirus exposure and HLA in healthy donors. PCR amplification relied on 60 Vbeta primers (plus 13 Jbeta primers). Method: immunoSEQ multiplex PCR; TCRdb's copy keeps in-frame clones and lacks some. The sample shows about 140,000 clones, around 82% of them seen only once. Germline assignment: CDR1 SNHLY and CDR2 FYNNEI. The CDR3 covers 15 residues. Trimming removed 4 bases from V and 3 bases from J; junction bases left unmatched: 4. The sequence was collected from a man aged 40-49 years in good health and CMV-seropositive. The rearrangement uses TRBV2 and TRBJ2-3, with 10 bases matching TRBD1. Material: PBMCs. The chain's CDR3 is CASSADRGATDTQYF. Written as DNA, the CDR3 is TGTGCCAGCAGTGCGGACAGGGGGGCAACAGATACGCAGTATTTT.